These T cell receptor beta chains were read from a single sample in a study of shared T cell receptors in the human thymus. Only in-frame clones appear in the TCRdb table, and some are missing; sequencing was by immunoSEQ multiplex PCR. This table has hundreds of thousands of clones, approximately 87% appearing once. In addition, the sample was reused for a study of human thymus T cells.

What was sequenced was thymocytes. Source of these receptors: a boy under two years old with a congenital heart defect. The CDR3 runs from the conserved cysteine through the conserved F or W. Each record gives: J gene, D gene, clone size, V gene, CDR3 protein, CDR3 DNA. The D gene is left open where the match is weak. Clone size, where shown, is once, few, many, or a class for clones that have expanded.

J: TRBJ1-4
D: .
size: .
V: TRBV25-1
CDR3: CASSEVGALWEKLFF
DNA: TGTGCCAGCAGTGAAGTGGGGGCGCTTTGGGAAAAACTGTTTTTT

J: TRBJ1-1
D: TRBD1
size: .
V: TRBV4-3
CDR3: CASSTQDRRTEAFF
DNA: TGCGCCAGCAGCACCCAGGACAGGAGGACTGAAGCTTTCTTT

J: TRBJ1-6
D: .
size: .
V: TRBV6-5
CDR3: CASASGSPLHF
DNA: TGTGCCAGTGCCTCGGGGTCTCCCCTCCACTTT

J: TRBJ1-2
D: .
size: .
V: TRBV27
CDR3: CASSFAGVLFDYGYTF
DNA: TGTGCCAGCAGTTTCGCAGGGGTTCTTTTTGACTATGGCTACACCTTC

J: TRBJ2-1
D: TRBD1
size: .
V: TRBV28
CDR3: CASSLRTGSVATSYNEQFF
DNA: TGTGCCAGCAGTCTCAGGACAGGCAGCGTAGCCACTTCCTACAATGAGCAGTTCTTC

J: TRBJ1-2
D: .
size: .
V: TRBV6-1
CDR3: CALHGGSNYGYTF
DNA: TGTGCCCTCCACGGAGGCAGTAACTATGGCTACACCTTC

J: TRBJ1-6
D: TRBD1
size: once
V: TRBV6-6
CDR3: CASTLQGQTYNSPLHF
DNA: TGTGCCAGCACCCTACAGGGGCAAACTTATAATTCACCCCTCCACTTT

J: TRBJ2-1
D: TRBD2
size: .
V: TRBV29-1
CDR3: CSVGGGGEDNEQFF
DNA: TGCAGCGTTGGAGGCGGGGGTGAAGACAATGAGCAGTTCTTC

J: TRBJ2-5
D: .
size: .
V: TRBV4-3
CDR3: CASSQDYPPKRSGTQYF
DNA: TGCGCCAGCAGCCAAGATTATCCCCCAAAGAGGAGCGGGACCCAGTACTTC

J: TRBJ2-2
D: .
size: .
V: TRBV4-1
CDR3: CASSQSGGNTGELFF
DNA: TGCGCCAGCAGCCAATCCGGGGGGAACACCGGGGAGCTGTTTTTT

J: TRBJ2-4
D: .
size: .
V: TRBV27
CDR3: CASSPRVKGVPGNIQYF
DNA: TGTGCCAGCAGTCCAAGGGTTAAGGGGGTGCCAGGGAACATTCAGTACTTC

J: TRBJ1-1
D: .
size: .
V: TRBV7-9
CDR3: CASSLHHTEAFF
DNA: TGTGCCAGCAGCTTACATCACACTGAAGCTTTCTTT

J: TRBJ2-7
D: TRBD2
size: .
V: TRBV27
CDR3: CASSSVAGGKRGYEQYF
DNA: TGTGCCAGCAGTTCCGTAGCGGGGGGGAAACGAGGCTACGAGCAGTACTTC

J: TRBJ1-5
D: .
size: once
V: TRBV28
CDR3: CASSFGQGNQPQHF
DNA: TGTGCCAGCAGTTTTGGTCAGGGCAATCAGCCCCAGCATTTT

J: TRBJ2-3
D: TRBD2
size: .
V: TRBV27
CDR3: CASSLYPPGGGASTDTQYF
DNA: TGTGCCAGCAGTTTATATCCCCCGGGAGGGGGGGCTAGCACAGATACGCAGTATTTT

J: TRBJ2-7
D: .
size: .
V: TRBV27
CDR3: CASSPESPRMQYF
DNA: TGTGCCAGCAGTCCTGAATCACCTAGGATGCAGTACTTC

J: TRBJ1-4
D: TRBD1
size: .
V: TRBV28
CDR3: CASSSGGGDREEKLFF
DNA: TGTGCCAGCAGTTCCGGTGGGGGGGACAGGGAGGAAAAACTGTTTTTT

J: TRBJ1-6
D: .
size: .
V: TRBV25-1
CDR3: CASSEGRRPNDSPLHF
DNA: TGTGCCAGCAGTGAAGGGCGCAGGCCCAACGATTCACCCCTCCACTTT

J: TRBJ2-7
D: .
size: .
V: TRBV4-3
CDR3: CASSQAAGPDEQYF
DNA: TGCGCCAGCAGCCAAGCGGCGGGTCCGGACGAGCAGTACTTC

J: TRBJ2-7
D: TRBD2
size: .
V: TRBV4-3
CDR3: CASSQEASGLYYEQYF
DNA: TGCGCCAGCAGCCAAGAAGCTAGCGGGCTATACTACGAGCAGTACTTC

J: TRBJ1-6
D: .
size: .
V: TRBV9
CDR3: CASSVTATNSPLHF
DNA: TGTGCCAGCAGCGTGACAGCTACCAATTCACCCCTCCACTTT

J: TRBJ1-6
D: TRBD1
size: .
V: TRBV7-2
CDR3: CASSLDHRGPGSYNSPLHF
DNA: TGTGCCAGCAGCTTAGACCACAGGGGCCCGGGTTCCTATAATTCACCCCTCCACTTT

J: TRBJ2-1
D: TRBD2
size: .
V: TRBV4-3
CDR3: CASSQDQVLAGANEQFF
DNA: TGCGCCAGCAGCCAAGATCAGGTACTAGCGGGAGCAAATGAGCAGTTCTTC

J: TRBJ2-3
D: TRBD1
size: .
V: TRBV4-1
CDR3: CASSQDRQGRSTDTQYF
DNA: TGCGCCAGCAGCCAAGACCGACAGGGGCGTAGCACAGATACGCAGTATTTT

J: TRBJ2-7
D: .
size: .
V: TRBV19
CDR3: CASSSNSAVISGEQYF
DNA: TGTGCCAGTAGTTCCAATTCAGCCGTCATCTCGGGCGAGCAGTACTTC

J: TRBJ2-1
D: .
size: .
V: TRBV11-2
CDR3: CASSFLSYNEQFF
DNA: TGTGCCAGCAGCTTTCTCTCCTACAATGAGCAGTTCTTC

J: TRBJ2-1
D: TRBD2
size: .
V: TRBV5-6
CDR3: CASRPPTSGNEQFF
DNA: TGTGCCAGCAGGCCCCCGACTAGCGGCAATGAGCAGTTCTTC

J: TRBJ1-4
D: TRBD1
size: few
V: TRBV19
CDR3: CASRDSNEKLFF
DNA: TGTGCCAGCCGGGACAGTAATGAAAAACTGTTTTTT

J: TRBJ2-1
D: .
size: .
V: TRBV15
CDR3: CATSTIPAGSYNEQFF
DNA: TGTGCCACCAGCACAATCCCTGCAGGCAGCTACAATGAGCAGTTCTTC

J: TRBJ2-7
D: .
size: .
V: TRBV7-7
CDR3: CASSPYEQYF
DNA: TGTGCTAGCAGCCCGTACGAGCAGTACTTC

J: TRBJ1-1
D: .
size: .
V: TRBV2
CDR3: CASSERIVQLNTEAFF
DNA: TGTGCCAGCAGTGAGAGGATCGTACAACTGAACACTGAAGCTTTCTTT

J: TRBJ2-1
D: TRBD2
size: .
V: TRBV2
CDR3: CASSERAGATYNEQFF
DNA: TGTGCCAGCAGTGAGAGAGCGGGAGCGACCTACAATGAGCAGTTCTTC

J: TRBJ2-7
D: .
size: once
V: TRBV7-2
CDR3: CASSLDSPRVTGVSEQYF
DNA: TGTGCCAGCAGCTTAGATAGCCCCAGGGTTACGGGAGTTTCCGAGCAGTACTTC

J: TRBJ1-1
D: TRBD1
size: .
V: TRBV9
CDR3: CASSAPTGTEGTLVTEAFF
DNA: TGTGCCAGCAGCGCGCCCACCGGGACAGAAGGAACACTGGTGACGGAAGCTTTCTTT

J: TRBJ2-2
D: .
size: .
V: TRBV6-5
CDR3: CASSYYRNTGELFF
DNA: TGTGCCAGCAGTTACTATAGGAACACCGGGGAGCTGTTTTTT